The 13 T cell receptor beta chains below all came from one sample that was sequenced in a study of cytomegalovirus exposure and HLA in healthy donors. PCR employed 60 Vbeta and 13 Jbeta primers. Libraries were prepared by immunoSEQ multiplex PCR; TCRdb keeps only in-frame clonotypes and omits some of them. This repertoire shows some 42,000 clones, approximately 55% found once; its top ten account for around 10%. Sample: PBMCs. The receptor source for this set is a human donor in good health.

This clone appeared once. The chain recombines TRBV5-1 with TRBJ2-5, with 8 bases that match TRBD2. Germline V lookup: CDR1 SGHRS, CDR2 YFSETQ. The trim removed 3 bases at V and 3 bases at J, leaving 4 bases unmatched. The CDR3 contains 14 residues. CDR3 DNA: TGCGCCAGCAGCTCAATTAGCGGGAAAGAGACCCAGTACTTC. Residues: CASSSISGKETQYF.

J is TRBJ2-1 and V is TRBV5-1, with D tentatively TRBD1 (5 bases). V was clipped by 1 base and J by 10 bases, with 9 bases between them. The CDR3 length is 12 residues. In germline, CDR1 is SGHRS, CDR2 YFSETQ. CDR3 sequence (DNA): TGCGCCAGCAGCTTGAGGGGCGTGGAGCAGTTCTTC. It codes for CASSLRGVEQFF.

This clone was seen a few times. The rearrangement joins TRBV7-2 to TRBJ2-1; D perhaps matches TRBD2 (5 bases). The CDR3 runs 15 residues. Germline V gives CDR1 SGHTA, CDR2 FQGNSA. Deletions cut 4 bases from V and 9 bases from J, with 19 bases between. The chain's CDR3 is CASSYSGLTAGEQFF. The CDR3 DNA sequence: TGTGCCAGCAGCTATTCGGGCCTGACCGCGGGTGAGCAGTTCTTC. Complete variable domain (other parts from reference TRBV7-2 and TRBJ2-1): GAGVSQSPSNKVTEKGKDVELRCDPISGHTALYWYRQSLGQGLEFLIYFQGNSAPDKSGLPSDRFSAERTGGSVSTLTIQRTQQEDSAVYLCASSYSGLTAGEQFFGPGTRLTVL.

This clone was recorded a few times. The chain joins TRBV28 to TRBJ1-2, with D possibly being TRBD1 (6 bases). Trimming pared 2 bases from V and 0 bases from J, leaving 10 bases between. The CDR3 extends over 15 amino acids. CDR1 is MDHEN, CDR2 SYDVKM, per germline. The CDR3 nucleotides read TGTGCCAGCAGTTTAGGACAGAACTCTAACTATGGCTACACCTTC. Translation gives CASSLGQNSNYGYTF.

The chain joins TRBV5-1 to TRBJ2-7; TRBD2 agrees at 8 bases. This CDR3 region has 14 residues. The V gene's germline CDR1 is SGHRS and CDR2 YFSETQ. V was pared by 0 bases and J by 3 bases, with 2 bases of the junction left unmatched. The CDR3 spells CASSLGRGDYEQYF. DNA of the CDR3: TGCGCCAGCAGCTTGGGGCGGGGGGACTACGAGCAGTACTTC. The entire variable domain, with the rest obtained from reference TRBV5-1 and TRBJ2-7, is as follows: KAGVTQTPRYLIKTRGQQVTLSCSPISGHRSVSWYQQTPGQGLQFLFEYFSETQRNKGNFPGRFSGRQFSNSRSEMNVSTLELGDSALYLCASSLGRGDYEQYFGPGTRLTVT.

Here the CDR3 DNA reads TGTGCCAGCTCACGGGAGGGAGCTCACTACGAGCAGTACTTC. Translating gives CASSREGAHYEQYF. The chain carries TRBV18 and TRBJ2-7; 7 bases fit TRBD2. V was pared by 4 bases and J by 3 bases, with 6 bases of the junction left unmatched. From germline, CDR1 is KGHSH and CDR2 LQKENI. CDR3 length equals 14 residues.

This clone was found a few times. The V gene is TRBV19, the J gene TRBJ2-7, with D perhaps TRBD1 (6 bases). The V and J ends lost 3 bases and 5 bases respectively, with 14 bases between them. Per germline, CDR1 LNHDA and CDR2 SQIVND (reference sequence). This CDR3 is 14 amino acids long. The CDR3 nucleotides are TGTGCCAGTAGTATGGACAGCTATAAGGACGAGCAGTACTTC. Amino acids: CASSMDSYKDEQYF.

The CDR3 DNA reads TGTGCCAGCTCGAAGGGGGATCCCTACGAGCAGTACTTC. Amino acid sequence: CASSKGDPYEQYF. The rearrangement joins TRBV18 to TRBJ2-7; D might be TRBD1 (6 bases). V was trimmed by 6 bases and J by 2 bases, leaving 11 bases between them. The CDR3 is made up of 13 amino acids. Per germline, CDR1 KGHSH and CDR2 LQKENI.

About this clone itself: The same CDR3 also results from other DNA sequences found in this sample. This sequence joins TRBV5-4 and TRBJ1-2; 9 bases are shared with TRBD1. Germline values: CDR1 SGHNT, CDR2 YYREEE (reference sequence). The CDR3 totals 15 residues. Trimming cost V 0 bases and J 3 bases; bases outside gene matches: 3. The CDR3 is CASSLGRTGDYGYTF. In DNA form, the CDR3 reads TGTGCCAGCAGCTTGGGTCGGACAGGGGACTATGGCTACACCTTC. The variable domain in full, completed from reference TRBV5-4 and TRBJ1-2, reads ETGVTQSPTHLIKTRGQQVTLRCSSQSGHNTVSWYQQALGQGPQFIFQYYREEENGRGNFPPRFSGLQFPNYSSELNVNALELDDSALYLCASSLGRTGDYGYTFGSGTRLTVV.

V and J are TRBV30 and TRBJ1-2, with unresolved D. The germline V and J ends were trimmed by 0 bases and 1 base, with 6 bases remaining between them. This CDR3 is built from 13 residues. The germline V gene encodes CDR1 GTSNPN and CDR2 SVGIG (reference sequence). CDR3 coding DNA: TGTGCCTGGAGTGTATCTGTTAACTATGGCTACACCTTC. It translates to CAWSVSVNYGYTF.

This clone was counted a single time. The rearrangement uses TRBV28 and TRBJ2-7; D may be TRBD2 (7 bases). The CDR3 spans 15 residues. CDR1 MDHEN and CDR2 SYDVKM come from the germline V gene. The V gene lost 6 bases and the J gene lost 3 bases, with 18 bases spanning the gap. The DNA of the CDR3 is TGTGCCAGCAGCTTAGGGGGGGCCCAAATCTACGAGCAGTACTTC. Translating it yields CASSLGGAQIYEQYF. Filled out from reference TRBV28 and TRBJ2-7, the complete variable domain reads DVKVTQSSRYLVKRTGEKVFLECVQDMDHENMFWYRQDPGLGLRLIYFSYDVKMKEKGDIPEGYSVSREKKERFSLILESASTNQTSMYLCASSLGGAQIYEQYFGPGTRLTVT.

CDR3 loop: CASSDVASGRAEQFF. CDR3 nucleotides: TGTGCCAGCAGTGACGTGGCTAGCGGGAGGGCTGAGCAGTTCTTC. V gene TRBV6-4 combines with J gene TRBJ2-1, with 12 bases lining up with TRBD2. The CDR3 runs 15 residues. J gave up 9 bases and V 2 bases, and 5 bases lay outside the gene matches. Germline CDR1 and CDR2: MRHNA and SNTAGT.

This clone was picked up a small number of times. The V gene is TRBV5-1, the J gene TRBJ2-1; 15 bases align to TRBD2. Germline trimming cut 4 bases from V and 9 bases from J; bases unmatched to any gene: 8. In germline, CDR1 is SGHRS, CDR2 YFSETQ. This CDR3 has 16 residues. The CDR3 reads CASSLGLAGGPVEQFF. CDR3 sequence (DNA): TGCGCCAGCAGCCTTGGACTAGCGGGAGGGCCGGTTGAGCAGTTCTTC.